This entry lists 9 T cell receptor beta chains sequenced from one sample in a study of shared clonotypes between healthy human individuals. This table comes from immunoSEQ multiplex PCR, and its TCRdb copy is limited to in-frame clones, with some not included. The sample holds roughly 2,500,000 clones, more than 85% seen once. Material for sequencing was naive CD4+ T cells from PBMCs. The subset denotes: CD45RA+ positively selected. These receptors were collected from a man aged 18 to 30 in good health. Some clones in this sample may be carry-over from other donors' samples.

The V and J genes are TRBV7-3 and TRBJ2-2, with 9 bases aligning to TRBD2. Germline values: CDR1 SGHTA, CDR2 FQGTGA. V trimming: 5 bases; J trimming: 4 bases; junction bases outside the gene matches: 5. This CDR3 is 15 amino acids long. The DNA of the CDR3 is TGTGCCAGCAGCAATAGCGGGAGAGGCACCGGGGAGCTGTTTTTT. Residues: CASSNSGRGTGELFF.

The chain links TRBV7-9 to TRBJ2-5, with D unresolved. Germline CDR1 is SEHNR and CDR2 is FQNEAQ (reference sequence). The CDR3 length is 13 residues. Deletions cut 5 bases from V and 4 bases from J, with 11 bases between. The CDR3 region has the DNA TGTGCCAGCAGCACCCTGGGCGGAGAGACCCAGTACTTC. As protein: CASSTLGGETQYF. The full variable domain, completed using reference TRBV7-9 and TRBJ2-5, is DTGVSQNPRHKITKRGQNVTFRCDPISEHNRLYWYRQTLGQGPEFLTYFQNEAQLEKSRLLSDRFSAERPKGSFSTLEIQRTEQGDSAMYLCASSTLGGETQYFGPGTRLLVL.

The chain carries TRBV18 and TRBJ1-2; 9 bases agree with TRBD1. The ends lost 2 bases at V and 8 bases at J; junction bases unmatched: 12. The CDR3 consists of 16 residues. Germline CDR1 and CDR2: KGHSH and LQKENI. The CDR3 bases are TGTGCCAGCTCACCATCGGGACAGGGCGCTCCGGTGGGCTACACCTTC. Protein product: CASSPSGQGAPVGYTF.

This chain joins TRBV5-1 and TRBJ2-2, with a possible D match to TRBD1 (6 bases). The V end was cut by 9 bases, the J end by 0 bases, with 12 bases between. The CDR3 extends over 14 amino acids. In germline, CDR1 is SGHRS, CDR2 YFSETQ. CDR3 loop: CATTQGTNTGELFF. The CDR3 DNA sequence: TGCGCCACCACACAGGGTACGAACACCGGGGAGCTGTTTTTT. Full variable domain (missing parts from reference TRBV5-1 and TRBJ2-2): KAGVTQTPRYLIKTRGQQVTLSCSPISGHRSVSWYQQTPGQGLQFLFEYFSETQRNKGNFPGRFSGRQFSNSRSEMNVSTLELGDSALYLCATTQGTNTGELFFGEGSRLTVL.

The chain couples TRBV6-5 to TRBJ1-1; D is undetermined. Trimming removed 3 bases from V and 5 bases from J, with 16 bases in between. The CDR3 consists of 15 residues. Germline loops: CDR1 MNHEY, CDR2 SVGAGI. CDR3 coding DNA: TGTGCCAGCAGTTATGGAATAGCCCCGGGGACTGAAGCTTTCTTT. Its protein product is CASSYGIAPGTEAFF.

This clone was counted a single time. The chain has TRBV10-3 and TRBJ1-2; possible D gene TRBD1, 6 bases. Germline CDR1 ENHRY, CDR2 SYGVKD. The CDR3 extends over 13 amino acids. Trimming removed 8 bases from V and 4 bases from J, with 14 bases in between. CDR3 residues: CAIARQVLYGYTF. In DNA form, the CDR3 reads TGTGCCATCGCTAGACAGGTGCTCTATGGCTACACCTTC.

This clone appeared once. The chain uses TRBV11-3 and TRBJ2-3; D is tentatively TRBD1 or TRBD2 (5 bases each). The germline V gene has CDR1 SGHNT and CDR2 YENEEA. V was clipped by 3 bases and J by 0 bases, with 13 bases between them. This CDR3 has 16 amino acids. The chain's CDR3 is CASSFTGTASTDTQYF. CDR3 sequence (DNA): TGTGCCAGCAGCTTCACCGGGACGGCTAGCACAGATACGCAGTATTTT.

CDR3 amino acids: CASSRQAATGLGEQYF. Written as DNA, the CDR3 is TGTGCCAGCAGTCGTCAGGCCGCGACAGGTCTCGGCGAGCAGTACTTC. The chain combines TRBV9 with TRBJ2-7; perhaps TRBD1 as D (6 bases). V was pared by 5 bases and J by 6 bases, with 24 bases between. CDR3 size: 16 residues. The germline gives CDR1 SGDLS, CDR2 YYNGEE. Full variable domain (rest looked up from reference TRBV9 and TRBJ2-7): DSGVTQTPKHLITATGQRVTLRCSPRSGDLSVYWYQQSLDQGLQFLIQYYNGEERAKGNILERFSAQQFPDLHSELNLSSLELGDSALYFCASSRQAATGLGEQYFGPGTRLTVT.

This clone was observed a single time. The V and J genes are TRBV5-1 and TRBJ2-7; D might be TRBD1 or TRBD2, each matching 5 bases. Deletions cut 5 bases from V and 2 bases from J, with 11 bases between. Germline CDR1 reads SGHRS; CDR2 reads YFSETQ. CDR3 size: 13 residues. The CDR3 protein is CASRGTVPYEQYF. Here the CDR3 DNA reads TGCGCCAGCAGGGGGACGGTTCCCTACGAGCAGTACTTC.